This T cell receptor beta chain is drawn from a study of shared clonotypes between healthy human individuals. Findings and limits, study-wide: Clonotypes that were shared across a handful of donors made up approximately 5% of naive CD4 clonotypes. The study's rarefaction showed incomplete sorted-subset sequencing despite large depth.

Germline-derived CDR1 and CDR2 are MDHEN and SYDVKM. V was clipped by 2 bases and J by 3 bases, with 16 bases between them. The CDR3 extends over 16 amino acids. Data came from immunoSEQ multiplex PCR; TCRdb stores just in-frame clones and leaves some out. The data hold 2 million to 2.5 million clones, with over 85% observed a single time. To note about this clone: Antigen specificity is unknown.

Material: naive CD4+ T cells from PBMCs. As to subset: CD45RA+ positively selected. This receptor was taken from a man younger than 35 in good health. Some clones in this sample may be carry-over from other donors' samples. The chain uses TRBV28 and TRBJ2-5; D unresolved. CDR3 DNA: TGTGCCAGCAGTTTACTTTCCGGCAGCCGTGAAGAGACCCAGTACTTC. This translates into CASSLLSGSREETQYF.